Presented here are 32 T cell receptor beta chains from one specimen sequenced in a study of T cells in Graves' hyperthyroidism and ophthalmopathy. Amplified regions were TCR beta CDR3 sequences from RNA transcripts. A first-round RT-PCR of the TCR CDR3 used the HTBI primer set. TCRdb reprocessed the multiplex PCR reads with MiXCR, giving one entry per CDR3 protein. The sample contains 550,000 to 600,000 distinct CDR3 sequences, more than 13% of which appear only once. Sequencing input: blood. The origin of the receptors is a woman aged 18-35 years with Graves' ophthalmopathy.

This clonotype has a count of ten or more. The J gene is TRBJ1-6, the V gene TRBV7-2; 8 nucleotides line up with TRBD1. CDR3 length: 14 residues. V lost 4 bases, J lost 9 bases, and 5 bases stayed unmatched. Germline V gene sequence: CDR1 SGHTA, CDR2 FQGNSA. The CDR3 nucleotides read TGTGCCAGCAGCTCCGGGACAGGTGGTTCACCCCTCCACTTT. It is translated as CASSSGTGGSPLHF.

CDR3 in amino acids: CASSPTETGELFF. The CDR3 DNA reads TGTGCCAGCAGCCCTACCGAAACCGGGGAGCTGTTTTTT. The chain is built from TRBV25-1 and TRBJ2-2; D gene uncertain. The V gene's germline CDR1 is MGHDK and CDR2 SYGVNS. The V end lost 6 bases, the J end lost 5 bases, and 10 bases lay between the germline ends. The CDR3 spans 13 residues.

This clonotype occurred a few times. The rearrangement joins TRBV29-1 to TRBJ2-5; D ambiguous. Trimming shortened V by 7 bases and J by 5 bases, and 11 bases separated the two germline ends. This CDR3 region has 11 residues. In germline, CDR1 is SQVTM, CDR2 ANQGSEA. DNA of the CDR3: TGCAGCGGTGAGAGTGGGGAGACCCAGTACTTC. Encoded protein: CSGESGETQYF.

The chain uses TRBV3-2 and TRBJ2-1; the DNA was not used to check the table's D call, TRBD2. TRBV3-2 corresponds to a pseudogene. The CDR3 has 12 amino acids. CDR3 protein: CASNSSTSPEFF. CDR3 nucleotides: TGTGCCAGCAACTCATCGACGAGTCCGGAGTTCTTC.

The chain carries TRBV25-1 and TRBJ2-2; tentatively, D is TRBD1 (5 bases). This CDR3 comprises 15 residues. With 0 bases removed from V and 1 base from J, the gap between germline ends came to 6 bases. Germline lookup yields CDR1 MGHDK and CDR2 SYGVNS. DNA of the CDR3: TGTGCCAGCAGTGAATATCAGGGGAACACCGGGGAGCTGTTTTTT. Translated: CASSEYQGNTGELFF.

This clonotype was detected many times. The rearrangement uses TRBV2 and TRBJ2-3; TRBD2 agrees at 8 bases. Per the germline V gene, CDR1 is SNHLY and CDR2 is FYNNEI. Germline trimming cut 7 bases from V and 0 bases from J; bases unmatched to any gene: 6. The CDR3 is made up of 15 amino acids. CDR3 amino acids: CASIRLAGSTDTQYF. The CDR3 nucleotides are TGTGCCAGCATCAGATTAGCGGGGAGCACAGATACGCAGTATTTT. The variable domain in full, completed from reference TRBV2 and TRBJ2-3, reads EPEVTQTPSHQVTQMGQEVILRCVPISNHLYFYWYRQILGQKVEFLVSFYNNEISEKSEIFDDQFSVERPDGSNFTLKIRSTKLEDSAMYFCASIRLAGSTDTQYFGPGTRLTVL.

As for this clonotype: A read error may be the cause here, since a much bigger clone is one base away. The chain is built from TRBV28 and TRBJ1-3; possibly TRBD1 for D (5 bases). The CDR3 is made up of 13 amino acids. In germline, CDR1 is MDHEN, CDR2 SYDVKM. Trimming cost V 8 bases and J 4 bases, with 12 bases left between them. The CDR3 reads CASVYKGGNTIYF. As DNA, the CDR3 is TGTGCCAGCGTTTACAAGGGGGGAAACACCATATATTTT.

This clonotype came up many times. The rearrangement uses TRBV5-1 and TRBJ2-3, with D possibly matching TRBD2 (6 bases). The CDR3 has 16 amino acids. Germline CDR1 SGHRS, CDR2 YFSETQ. Between the trimmed V and J ends, which lost 0 bases and 2 bases, there was a span of 13 bases. CDR3 sequence reads: CASSLVGGGVTDTQYF. The CDR3 coding sequence is TGCGCCAGCAGCTTGGTCGGGGGAGGAGTCACAGATACGCAGTATTTT.

This clonotype was recorded many times. This rearrangement joins TRBV6-1 to TRBJ2-7, with TRBD2 matching over 14 bases. Germline CDR1 reads MNHNS; CDR2 reads SASEGT. The CDR3 length is 16 residues. V was clipped by 6 bases and J by 4 bases; unmatched bases: 8. The CDR3 nucleotides are TGTGCCAGCAGCAAGGGACTAGCGGGAGTAGGGTACGAGCAGTACTTC. Its protein is CASSKGLAGVGYEQYF.

In its sample, this clonotype was seen many times. The chain links TRBV19 to TRBJ1-1, with D hard to call. The V end was cut by 10 bases, the J end by 1 base, with 10 bases between. Germline V gene sequence: CDR1 LNHDA, CDR2 SQIVND (reference sequence). The CDR3 has 12 amino acids. The CDR3 protein is CATWTGNTEAFF. CDR3 nucleotide sequence: TGTGCCACCTGGACCGGGAACACTGAAGCTTTCTTT.

The table lists this clonotype with many counts. At one of its ends the junction is not consistent with the germline gene, which may arise from a read error. CDR3 in amino acids: CASSLDGLAPLYEQYF. For the CDR3, the DNA is TGTGCTAGCAGCTTAGACGGGCTAGCGCCACTATACGAGCAGTACTTC. The V call is TRBV7-7, the J call TRBJ2-7; D might be TRBD2 (6 bases). The CDR3 length is 16 residues. The germline CDR1 and CDR2 sequences are SSHAT and FNYEAQ (reference sequence).

This clonotype was recorded at least ten times. The CDR3 nucleotides are TGTGCCAGCAGCTTTGTCAGTGGACTAGCTGGCAATGAGCAGTTCTTC. This gives the protein CASSFVSGLAGNEQFF. V and J are TRBV11-2 and TRBJ2-1; TRBD2 matches at 8 bases. Germline V gives CDR1 SGHAT, CDR2 FQNNGV. Germline trimming cut 3 bases from V and 6 bases from J; bases unmatched to any gene: 10. The CDR3 length is 16 residues.

This clonotype was observed many times. At one end the junction does not follow the germline gene, possibly because of a read error. The chain carries TRBV7-7 and TRBJ2-1, with D tentatively TRBD1 (5 bases). Germline loops: CDR1 SSHAT, CDR2 FNYEAQ (reference sequence). This CDR3 comprises 13 residues. CDR3 nucleotide sequence: TGTGCTAGCAGCTTAGACCAAGGGGATGAGCAGTTCTTC. Protein sequence: CASSLDQGDEQFF.

This clonotype was seen at least ten times. This chain joins TRBV12-3 or TRBV12-4 and TRBJ1-2; 7 nucleotides line up with TRBD1. V was clipped by 7 bases and J by 3 bases; unmatched bases: 11. The CDR3 runs 15 residues. DNA for the CDR3: TGTGCCAGCACCTTACGGGACAGACCATACTATGGCTACACCTTC. Translating gives CASTLRDRPYYGYTF.

This clonotype was counted ten times or more. The rearrangement links TRBV7-9 to TRBJ2-1; 7 bases are a match to TRBD2. The CDR3 consists of 14 residues. From germline, CDR1 is SEHNR and CDR2 FQNEAQ (reference sequence). V was pared by 11 bases and J by 0 bases, with 7 bases of the junction left unmatched. The CDR3 loop reads CACNSGRSYNEQFF. Here the CDR3 DNA reads TGTGCCTGCAATAGCGGGCGCTCCTACAATGAGCAGTTCTTC. Combining the CDR3 with reference TRBV7-9 and TRBJ2-1 gives the whole variable domain DTGVSQNPRHKITKRGQNVTFRCDPISEHNRLYWYRQTLGQGPEFLTYFQNEAQLEKSRLLSDRFSAERPKGSFSTLEIQRTEQGDSAMYLCACNSGRSYNEQFFGPGTRLTVL.

The chain carries TRBV18 and TRBJ2-1, with TRBD2 matching over 13 bases. The junction had 5 bases not matched to a gene; V was cut back by 3 bases and J by 3 bases. Germline assignment: CDR1 KGHSH and CDR2 LQKENI. This CDR3 has 17 amino acids. CDR3 nucleotide sequence: TGTGCCAGCTCACCCGGGACTAGCGGGATATTCTACAATGAGCAGTTCTTC. Protein sequence: CASSPGTSGIFYNEQFF.

This clonotype was recorded a few times. The rearrangement joins TRBV9 to TRBJ2-2; TRBD2 is a possible D gene (6 bases). The germline V gene has CDR1 SGDLS and CDR2 YYNGEE. Trimming shortened V by 2 bases and J by 4 bases, and 12 bases separated the two germline ends. The CDR3 contains 15 residues. The CDR3 nucleotides are TGTGCCAGCAGCGTCGCAGGGACTGGCACCGGGGAGCTGTTTTTT. Its translation is CASSVAGTGTGELFF. The full variable domain, its missing parts supplied by reference TRBV9 and TRBJ2-2, is DSGVTQTPKHLITATGQRVTLRCSPRSGDLSVYWYQQSLDQGLQFLIQYYNGEERAKGNILERFSAQQFPDLHSELNLSSLELGDSALYFCASSVAGTGTGELFFGEGSRLTVL.

This clonotype was detected ten times or more. The chain employs TRBV27 and TRBJ2-3, with 8 bases identical to TRBD2. The CDR3 runs 19 residues. Germline V gene sequence: CDR1 MNHEY, CDR2 SMNVEV (reference sequence). The V segment lost 1 base and the J segment 2 bases; nucleotides outside the gene matches: 14. The CDR3 reads CASSLWGTSTLENTDTQYF. The CDR3, as DNA: TGTGCCAGCAGTTTATGGGGGACTAGTACGTTGGAGAACACAGATACGCAGTATTTT.

This chain joins TRBV7-2 and TRBJ2-4, with 14 bases that match TRBD2. The CDR3 extends over 16 amino acids. Germline CDR1 reads SGHTA; CDR2 reads FQGNSA. Germline trimming cut 6 bases from V and 3 bases from J; bases unmatched to any gene: 4. The CDR3 reads CASRQTSGGVKNIQYF. The CDR3 DNA sequence: TGTGCCAGCAGGCAGACTAGCGGGGGGGTCAAAAACATTCAGTACTTC.

The rearrangement uses TRBV19 and TRBJ2-6; 15 bases line up with TRBD2. V trimming: 5 bases; J trimming: 4 bases; junction bases outside the gene matches: 6. This CDR3 contains 18 residues. Germline V CDR1 and CDR2: LNHDA, SQIVND (reference sequence). CDR3 nucleotide sequence: TGTGCCAGTAGTCCCGGACTAGCGGGAGGGCGAGGGGCCAACGTCCTGACTTTC. Translation: CASSPGLAGGRGANVLTF.

This clonotype was seen a few times. This chain uses TRBV6-1 with TRBJ1-1; no firm D call. There are 13 residues in the CDR3. The V and J ends lost 8 bases and 0 bases respectively, with 10 bases between them. Germline V lookup: CDR1 MNHNS, CDR2 SASEGT. CDR3 region: CASLRSVNTEAFF. The CDR3 DNA reads TGTGCCAGCCTCCGATCCGTGAACACTGAAGCTTTCTTT.

The genes are TRBV7-8 and TRBJ2-2; TRBD2 is a possible D gene (6 bases). The ends were cut back, 6 bases at V and 4 bases at J, with 15 bases in the middle. This CDR3 is built from 15 residues. Germline-derived CDR1 and CDR2 are SGHVS and FQNEAQ. CDR3 region: CASSLEGLSTGELFF. In nucleotides, the CDR3 is TGTGCCAGCAGTTTGGAGGGACTTTCCACCGGGGAGCTGTTTTTT.

This clonotype was observed many times. The genes are TRBV5-1 and TRBJ2-1, with 9 nucleotides matching TRBD1. There are 16 residues in the CDR3. Germline V gives CDR1 SGHRS, CDR2 YFSETQ. J lost 6 bases, V lost 3 bases, and 10 bases had no gene match. CDR3 nucleotides: TGCGCCAGCAGCTCTGATCGGACAGGGGAGGCCAATGAGCAGTTCTTC. It codes for CASSSDRTGEANEQFF.

The sample holds many counts of this clonotype. The V call is TRBV10-3, the J call TRBJ2-7; D may correspond to TRBD1 or TRBD2 (5 bases each). CDR3 length: 13 amino acids. The ends were cut back, 11 bases at V and 2 bases at J, with 16 bases in the middle. Germline CDR1 reads ENHRY; CDR2 reads SYGVKD. The CDR3: CASRGVLTYEQYF. CDR3 DNA: TGTGCCTCACGAGGGGTGCTAACCTACGAGCAGTACTTC.

This clonotype was picked up one time. The V gene is TRBV28, the J gene TRBJ2-5, with 9 bases identical to TRBD1. V gave up 2 bases and J gave up 5 bases; unmatched junction bases: 6. The CDR3 extends over 15 amino acids. The V gene's germline CDR1 is MDHEN and CDR2 SYDVKM. The CDR3 is CASSLVGQGFETQYF. As DNA, the CDR3 is TGTGCCAGCAGTTTAGTGGGACAGGGATTCGAGACCCAGTACTTC.

Only one count was recorded for this clonotype. The chain has TRBV6-2 or TRBV6-3 and TRBJ2-5; D is possibly TRBD2 (5 bases). From germline, CDR1 is MNHEY and CDR2 SVGEGT. CDR3 length: 14 amino acids. Trimming cost V 7 bases and J 7 bases, with 19 bases left between them. CDR3 sequence (DNA): TGTGCCAGCATCCATCGCCGGCCGGCGGGGACCCAGTACTTC. This sequence encodes CASIHRRPAGTQYF.

This clonotype was seen many times. The CDR3 DNA is TGTGCCAGCAGCTTAAGTGGTACACCCGCTAACTATGGCTACACCTTC. Its protein product is CASSLSGTPANYGYTF. The J gene is TRBJ1-2, the V gene TRBV13, with D unresolved. The germline V and J ends were trimmed by 2 bases and 0 bases, with 13 bases remaining between them. The CDR3 sequence is 16 residues long. The germline V gene has CDR1 PRHDT and CDR2 FYEKMQ (reference sequence).

This clonotype was counted at least ten times. This chain uses TRBV7-3 with TRBJ2-7; D is unresolved. Germline V gene data show CDR1 as SGHTA and CDR2 as FQGTGA. V was cut by 0 bases and J by 3 bases, with 15 bases left in between. CDR3 length: 16 amino acids. CDR3 nucleotides: TGTGCCAGCAGCTTAACGAGGCGGAAGGGTGACTACGAGCAGTACTTC. Translation: CASSLTRRKGDYEQYF.

This clonotype was recorded at least ten times. The V gene is TRBV24-1, the J gene TRBJ2-3, with 11 bases matching TRBD2. Trimming at V came to 6 bases and at J to 3 bases, leaving 7 bases not matched to a gene. The CDR3 sequence is 16 residues long. Germline V gene sequence: CDR1 KGHDR, CDR2 SFDVKD. Written as DNA, the CDR3 is TGTGCCACCAGTCTCCAACTAGCGGGAGTGACAGATACGCAGTATTTT. Translated: CATSLQLAGVTDTQYF.

This clonotype was recorded many times. This chain joins TRBV7-9 and TRBJ1-5, with D hard to call. V was pared by 4 bases and J by 3 bases, with 10 bases between. The germline V gene has CDR1 SEHNR and CDR2 FQNEAQ (reference sequence). The CDR3 loop spans 14 amino acids. CDR3: CASSSTTTNQPQHF. DNA for the CDR3: TGTGCCAGCAGCTCAACAACCACCAATCAGCCCCAGCATTTT.

This clonotype was found a few times. V and J are TRBV7-9 and TRBJ1-2, with TRBD1 matching over 7 bases. Germline V lookup: CDR1 SEHNR, CDR2 FQNEAQ (reference sequence). The CDR3 is 15 amino acids. Trimming removed 5 bases from V and 8 bases from J; junction bases left unmatched: 14. CDR3 DNA: TGTGCCAGCAGCCCCATGTTTTTGCAGGGGGGAGGCTACACCTTC. It encodes CASSPMFLQGGGYTF. The full variable domain, in which reference TRBV7-9 and TRBJ1-2 provide the parts outside the CDR3, is DTGVSQNPRHKITKRGQNVTFRCDPISEHNRLYWYRQTLGQGPEFLTYFQNEAQLEKSRLLSDRFSAERPKGSFSTLEIQRTEQGDSAMYLCASSPMFLQGGGYTFGSGTRLTVV.

This clonotype was counted many times. The chain carries TRBV28 and TRBJ2-3; D possibly uses TRBD1 or TRBD2 (5 bases each). The CDR3 covers 14 residues. Per germline, CDR1 MDHEN and CDR2 SYDVKM. Trimming stripped 9 bases from V and 1 base from J, with 14 bases between. The CDR3 sequence is CASVRDPGTDTQYF. The CDR3 DNA is TGTGCCAGTGTCCGGGACCCGGGCACAGATACGCAGTATTTT.